This T cell receptor beta chain was recorded in a study of blood T cell repertoires in COVID-19. Study details: The study drew acute and convalescent COVID-19 samples from the United States, Italy and Spain. PBMCs, B-cell-depleted T cells, or T cells provided the cDNA or gDNA that made up the material.

Germline V gene data show CDR1 as SGDLS and CDR2 as YYNGEE. The J segment lost 3 bases and the V segment lost 2 bases, leaving 5 bases of the junction unmatched. The CDR3 length is 16 residues. The protocol was immunoSEQ multiplex PCR, while the TCRdb copy is restricted to in-frame clones and leaves out a portion. In the table there are approximately 310,000 clones, approximately 85% of which are singletons. Adults between roughly 18 and 100 years of age took part from 20 to 25 US areas. What the recovered Cohort 3 donors had was two negative PCRs, clearance, or symptom resolution. Sequenced material: PBMCs or T cells enriched from blood (not recorded which). The V gene is TRBV9, the J gene TRBJ1-3; 10 bases fit TRBD1. The source of this sequence is a man aged 30 to 45 who had recovered from COVID-19. The CDR3: CASSVGDRGGGNTIYF. DNA for the CDR3: TGTGCCAGCAGCGTCGGGGACAGGGGTGGTGGAAACACCATATATTTT.